This T cell receptor beta chain was captured in a study of T cell repertoires in cytomegalovirus infection. The overall study: Based on public TCR beta signatures, there were indications of CMV infection and of a matching HLA type.

Whole-study findings and limits: Dominant in the ex vivo response were TCR beta clonotypes restricted by HLA-C and specific for CMV.

TCRdb reprocessed the reads with MiXCR, giving one entry per CDR3 protein. The repertoire has just over 450,000 distinct CDR3 sequences, approximately 46% of them found once; the top ten carry around 45%. This clonotype has just a few counts. Its specificity is unknown. This clonotype originated in a human donor in good health (CMV status not recorded). Some clones in this sample may be carry-over from other donors' samples. The sequencing used cultured PBMCs, collected from culture after CMV antigen stimulation.

CDR3 residues: CAISRESGKETQYF. The CDR3 bases are TGTGCCATCAGTCGGGAGAGCGGGAAAGAGACCCAGTACTTC. The chain recombines TRBV10-3 with TRBJ2-5; 7 nucleotides agree with TRBD2. Germline V gene sequence: CDR1 ENHRY, CDR2 SYGVKD. V shed 5 bases, J shed 3 bases, and the junction held 6 bases outside the gene matches. This CDR3 has 14 amino acids.